The 20 T cell receptor beta chains below were found in one sample sequenced in a study of T-cell reconstitution after alpha-beta-depleted transplantation in children. Unique molecular identifiers featured in how the TCRbeta library was prepared. TCRdb re-analysed the PCR reads in MiXCR, keeping a single row per CDR3 protein. There are about 110,000 distinct CDR3 sequences in the sample; approximately 6.9% occur only once, and approximately 25% lies in the top ten. Here the sequenced sample was PBMCs, mostly from graft donor cells, taken 360 days after TCRalphabeta/CD19-depleted stem cell transplant. The receptors were gathered from a male patient aged 2 to 10 who had a stem cell transplant for acute lymphoblastic leukemia, so the T cells may come from the graft donor.

This clonotype was seen at least ten times. The chain is built from TRBV20-1 and TRBJ2-3; D is uncertain. The CDR3 is 13 amino acids. V was trimmed by 0 bases and J by 5 bases, leaving 9 bases between them. Germline CDR1 and CDR2: DFQATT and SNEGSKA (reference sequence). CDR3 sequence reads: CSARDLALDTQYF. The CDR3 nucleotides are TGCAGTGCTAGAGATCTCGCACTAGATACGCAGTATTTT.

This rearrangement joins TRBV20-1 to TRBJ2-7; D perhaps matches TRBD1 (6 bases). CDR1 is DFQATT and CDR2 is SNEGSKA in the germline V gene (reference sequence). V was clipped by 0 bases and J by 4 bases, with 19 bases between them. This CDR3 spans 16 amino acids. The DNA for the CDR3 is TGCAGTGCTAGAGATTATACAAAGGGGGTCCTTTACGAGCAGTACTTC. This gives the protein CSARDYTKGVLYEQYF.

This clonotype was seen repeatedly, ten times or more. The V and J genes are TRBV28 and TRBJ1-1, with no clear D. Germline V CDR1 and CDR2: MDHEN, SYDVKM. V was trimmed by 5 bases and J by 4 bases, leaving 8 bases between them. The CDR3 sequence is 12 residues long. CDR3 amino acids: CASSLIPTEAFF. CDR3 coding DNA: TGTGCCAGCAGTCTCATACCCACTGAAGCTTTCTTT.

This clonotype was recorded many times. The rearrangement uses TRBV7-9 and TRBJ1-1; D is unclear. Trimming shortened V by 2 bases and J by 5 bases, and 15 bases separated the two germline ends. The CDR3 covers 15 residues. Germline V lookup: CDR1 SEHNR, CDR2 FQNEAQ (reference sequence). CDR3 protein: CASSLSGSAWTEAFF. The CDR3 coding sequence is TGTGCCAGCAGCTTATCGGGATCTGCATGGACTGAAGCTTTCTTT.

The table lists this clonotype with many counts. The chain uses TRBV28 and TRBJ2-7; TRBD2 matches 11 bases. Trimming took 3 bases from V and 2 from J; bases not matched to a gene: 3. CDR3 length: 15 amino acids. The germline CDR1 and CDR2 sequences are MDHEN and SYDVKM. The CDR3 region has the DNA TGTGCCAGCAGTTTCGGACTAGCGGGCCCCTACGAGCAGTACTTC. The encoded protein is CASSFGLAGPYEQYF.

This clonotype is a singleton in its sample. This clone may be a read error of a much larger clone one base away. The chain uses TRBV9 and TRBJ2-5; TRBD2 is a possible D gene (5 bases). The V gene's germline CDR1 is SGDLS and CDR2 YYNGEE. Trimming left V 3 bases short and J 5 bases short, with 14 bases between. CDR3 size: 14 residues. CDR3 residues: CASSARIGKETQYF. The CDR3 bases are TGTGCCAGCAGCGCCCGTATCGGGAAGGAGACCCAGTACTTC.

Concerning this clonotype: This may arise from a read error, as a much more abundant clone is one base away. This rearrangement joins TRBV6-5 to TRBJ2-4; 8 nucleotides line up with TRBD1. Germline V gives CDR1 MNHEY, CDR2 SVGAGI. This CDR3 spans 14 amino acids. CDR3 DNA sequence: TGTGCCAGCAGTTACTCTGGACAGGGCGGCATTCAGAACTTC. It is translated as CASSYSGQGGIQNF.

This clonotype came up many times. This chain joins TRBV25-1 and TRBJ2-3, with 9 positions matching TRBD1. Trimming at V came to 5 bases and at J to 3 bases, leaving 9 bases not matched to a gene. CDR3 length: 16 residues. Per germline, CDR1 MGHDK and CDR2 SYGVNS. CDR3 DNA: TGTGCCAGCAGTTCCTACCGGGACAGGGATACAGATACGCAGTATTTT. This sequence encodes CASSSYRDRDTDTQYF.

The rearrangement links TRBV27 to TRBJ2-3; D ambiguous. Germline V gene data show CDR1 as MNHEY and CDR2 as SMNVEV (reference sequence). This CDR3 spans 15 amino acids. Trimming cost V 3 bases and J 0 bases, with 10 bases left between them. CDR3 residues: CASSFTEASTDTQYF. The CDR3 DNA follows: TGTGCCAGCAGTTTCACCGAAGCTAGCACAGATACGCAGTATTTT.

There are many counts of this clonotype. The gene calls are TRBV29-1 and TRBJ1-1; D gene uncertain. The V end lost 4 bases, the J end lost 4 bases, and 10 bases lay between the germline ends. This CDR3 has 12 amino acids. The germline gives CDR1 SQVTM, CDR2 ANQGSEA. The CDR3 bases are TGCAGCGTTGTTAGCGGTGTCACTGAAGCTTTCTTT. This translates into CSVVSGVTEAFF.

This clonotype was recorded at least ten times. The chain combines TRBV28 with TRBJ2-7; maybe TRBD1 (6 bases). The V gene's germline CDR1 is MDHEN and CDR2 SYDVKM. Trimming took 5 bases from V and 9 from J, leaving 17 bases between them. The CDR3 consists of 13 residues. CDR3 DNA: TGTGCCAGCAGTGAAACAGGGTGGGGCAGGCAGTACTTC. It is translated as CASSETGWGRQYF.

This clonotype was counted at least ten times. The gene calls are TRBV4-3 and TRBJ1-1; D is unresolved. The CDR3 has 15 amino acids. Trimming stripped 0 bases from V and 0 bases from J, with 8 bases between. Per the germline V gene, CDR1 is LGHNA and CDR2 is YSLEER. The CDR3 coding sequence is TGCGCCAGCAGCCAAGAGCCAGGTATGAACACTGAAGCTTTCTTT. Protein sequence: CASSQEPGMNTEAFF.

The rearrangement joins TRBV20-1 to TRBJ1-6; no clear D gene. CDR1 is DFQATT, CDR2 SNEGSKA, per germline (reference sequence). V was clipped by 0 bases and J by 11 bases, with 14 bases between them. The CDR3 extends over 14 amino acids. The CDR3 coding sequence is TGCAGTGCTAGAGAGGCAGGCCTTGGGCCACCCCTCCACTTT. Encoded protein: CSAREAGLGPPLHF.

This clonotype was observed many times. The rearrangement uses TRBV29-1 and TRBJ2-1; no definite D call. Germline assignment: CDR1 SQVTM and CDR2 ANQGSEA. CDR3 length equals 10 residues. V was trimmed by 8 bases and J by 2 bases, leaving 4 bases between them. DNA of the CDR3: TGCAGCATTACCTACAATGAGCAGTTCTTC. Translating gives CSITYNEQFF.

About this clonotype: This may stem from a read error, because a much larger clone lies one nucleotide away. The rearrangement joins TRBV29-1 to TRBJ2-1; possible D gene TRBD1, 6 bases. Germline lookup yields CDR1 SQVTM and CDR2 ANQGSEA. V was pared by 7 bases and J by 12 bases, with 16 bases between. The CDR3 covers 11 residues. This CDR3 is CSAATGLGQFF. CDR3 coding DNA: TGCAGCGCCGCGACAGGTCTGGGGCAGTTCTTC.

This clonotype was counted only a few times. This CDR3 is CASSRDRVEPQHF. CDR3 nucleotide sequence: TGTGCCAGCAGCAGGGACAGGGTAGAGCCCCAGCATTTT. This sequence joins TRBV5-4 and TRBJ1-5; 9 bases line up with TRBD1. The V and J ends lost 4 bases and 8 bases, in that order; junction bases with no gene match: 4. Germline values: CDR1 SGHNT, CDR2 YYREEE (reference sequence). The CDR3 length is 13 residues.

CDR3 protein: CCASGLAGGPITYEQYF. In DNA, the CDR3 is TGCTGCGCTAGCGGACTAGCGGGGGGTCCCATTACTTACGAGCAGTACTTC. V and J are TRBV20-1 and TRBJ2-7; 14 nucleotides line up with TRBD2. The CDR3 has 17 amino acids. The germline gives CDR1 DFQATT, CDR2 SNEGSKA (reference sequence).

This clonotype occurred many times. Relative to the germline gene, one junction end is altered; a read error may explain this. This chain connects TRBV6-6 to TRBJ1-5; no definite D call. The length of the CDR3 is 10 residues. Per the germline V gene, CDR1 is MNHNY and CDR2 is SVGAGI (reference sequence). Here the CDR3 reads CASSTQPQHF. The DNA of the CDR3 is TGTGCCAGCAGCACTCAGCCCCAGCATTTT.

This clonotype has a handful of counts. The J gene is TRBJ2-1, the V gene TRBV28; 7 bases are a match to TRBD2. The germline gives CDR1 MDHEN, CDR2 SYDVKM. The CDR3 consists of 17 residues. V trimming: 3 bases; J trimming: 5 bases; junction bases outside the gene matches: 13. CDR3 sequence: CASSFNAARGVHNEQFF. The CDR3 region has the DNA TGTGCCAGCAGTTTTAACGCCGCACGGGGGGTCCACAATGAGCAGTTCTTC.

This clonotype was detected ten times or more. J is TRBJ2-2 and V is TRBV6-5, with 8 bases fitting TRBD2. This CDR3 is built from 15 residues. Germline lookup yields CDR1 MNHEY and CDR2 SVGAGI. The V and J ends lost 3 bases and 7 bases, in that order; junction bases with no gene match: 7. CDR3: CASSYIAGPNGELFF. The CDR3 nucleotides are TGTGCCAGCAGTTATATAGCGGGGCCTAACGGGGAGCTGTTTTTT.